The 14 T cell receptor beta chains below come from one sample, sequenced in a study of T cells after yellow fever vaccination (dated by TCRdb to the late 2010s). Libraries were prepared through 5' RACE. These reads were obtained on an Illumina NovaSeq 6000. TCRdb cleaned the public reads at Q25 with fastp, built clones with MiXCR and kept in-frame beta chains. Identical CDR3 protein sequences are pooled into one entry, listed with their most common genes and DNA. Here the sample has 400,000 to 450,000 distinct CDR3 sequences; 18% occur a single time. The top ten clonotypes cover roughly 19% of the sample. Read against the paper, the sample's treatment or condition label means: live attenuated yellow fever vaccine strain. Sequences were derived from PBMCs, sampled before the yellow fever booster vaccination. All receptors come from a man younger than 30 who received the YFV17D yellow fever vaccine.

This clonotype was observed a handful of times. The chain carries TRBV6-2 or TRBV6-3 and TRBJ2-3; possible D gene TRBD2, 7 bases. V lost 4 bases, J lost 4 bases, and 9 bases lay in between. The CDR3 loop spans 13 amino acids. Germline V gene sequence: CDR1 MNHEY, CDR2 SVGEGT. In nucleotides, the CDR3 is TGTGCCAGCAGTTGGGGGGGCCCAGATACGCAGTATTTT. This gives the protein CASSWGGPDTQYF.

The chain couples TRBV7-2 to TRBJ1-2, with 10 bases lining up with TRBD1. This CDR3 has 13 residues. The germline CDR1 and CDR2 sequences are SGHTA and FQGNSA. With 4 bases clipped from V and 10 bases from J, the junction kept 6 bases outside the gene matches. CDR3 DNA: TGTGCCAGCAGCTCGACCGGGACAGGGGACTACACCTTC. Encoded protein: CASSSTGTGDYTF.

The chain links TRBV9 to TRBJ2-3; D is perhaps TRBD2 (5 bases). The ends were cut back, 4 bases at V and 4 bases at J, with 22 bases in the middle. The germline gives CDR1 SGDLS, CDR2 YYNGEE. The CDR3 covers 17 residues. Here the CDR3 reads CASSTGGWLAGADTQYF. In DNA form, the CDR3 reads TGTGCCAGCAGCACGGGCGGTTGGCTAGCCGGCGCAGATACGCAGTATTTT.

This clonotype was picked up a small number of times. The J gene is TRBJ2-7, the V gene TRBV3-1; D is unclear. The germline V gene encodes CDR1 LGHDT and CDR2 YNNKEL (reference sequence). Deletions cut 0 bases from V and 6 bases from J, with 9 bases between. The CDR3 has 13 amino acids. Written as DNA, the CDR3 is TGTGCCAGCAGCCAAGATGGTCGAGGCGAGCAGTACTTC. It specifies CASSQDGRGEQYF.

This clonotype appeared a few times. DNA for the CDR3: TGCAGCGTTGAAACTCGCTCGTCCGTTACGTGGACAGGGGGGGGTAATGAGCAGTTCTTC. Translated: CSVETRSSVTWTGGGNEQFF. The rearrangement joins TRBV29-1 to TRBJ2-1; the match to TRBD1 covers 10 bases. Per the germline V gene, CDR1 is SQVTM and CDR2 is ANQGSEA. This CDR3 has 20 residues. The V and J ends lost 2 bases and 7 bases, in that order; junction bases with no gene match: 23.

The CDR3 DNA is TGTGCCAGCTCACCGCTAGCGGGGGGTTACTCCTACAATGAGCAGTTCTTC. It yields the protein CASSPLAGGYSYNEQFF. V is TRBV18 and J is TRBJ2-1, with 11 positions matching TRBD2. Per the germline V gene, CDR1 is KGHSH and CDR2 is LQKENI. This CDR3 spans 17 amino acids. The V gene end was trimmed by 3 bases and the J gene end by 0 bases; junction bases not matched to a gene: 4.

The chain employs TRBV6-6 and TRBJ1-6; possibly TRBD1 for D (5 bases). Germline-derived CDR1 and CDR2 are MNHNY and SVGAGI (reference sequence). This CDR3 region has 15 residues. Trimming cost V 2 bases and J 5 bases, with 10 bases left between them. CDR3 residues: CASSYGSGDNSPLHF. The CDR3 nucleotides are TGTGCCAGCAGTTACGGATCGGGGGATAATTCACCCCTCCACTTT.

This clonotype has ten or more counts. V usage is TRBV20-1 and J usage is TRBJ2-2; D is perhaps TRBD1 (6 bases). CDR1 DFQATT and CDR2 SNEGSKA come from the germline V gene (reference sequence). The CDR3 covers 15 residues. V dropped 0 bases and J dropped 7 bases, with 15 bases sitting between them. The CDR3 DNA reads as TGCAGTGCTAGAGACTACAGGGCCCGGGGCGGGGAGCTGTTTTTT. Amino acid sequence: CSARDYRARGGELFF.

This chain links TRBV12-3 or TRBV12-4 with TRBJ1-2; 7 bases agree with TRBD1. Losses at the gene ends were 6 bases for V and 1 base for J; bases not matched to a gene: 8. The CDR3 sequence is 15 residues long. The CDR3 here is CASSRDSTNNYGYTF. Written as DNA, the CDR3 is TGTGCCAGCAGCCGGGACAGCACTAATAACTATGGCTACACCTTC.

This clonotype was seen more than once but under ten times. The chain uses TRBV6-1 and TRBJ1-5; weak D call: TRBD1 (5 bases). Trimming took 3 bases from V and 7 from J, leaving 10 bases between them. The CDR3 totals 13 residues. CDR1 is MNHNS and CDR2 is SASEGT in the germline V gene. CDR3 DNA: TGTGCCAGCAGTGACCAGGGCCTACAGCCCCAGCATTTT. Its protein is CASSDQGLQPQHF.

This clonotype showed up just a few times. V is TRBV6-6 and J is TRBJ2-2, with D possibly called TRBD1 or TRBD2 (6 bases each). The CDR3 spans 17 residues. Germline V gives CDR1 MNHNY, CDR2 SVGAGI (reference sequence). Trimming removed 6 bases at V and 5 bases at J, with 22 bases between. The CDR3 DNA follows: TGTGCCAGCAGCCCGAACCACCGGGGGCTTAGTACCGGGGAGCTGTTTTTT. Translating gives CASSPNHRGLSTGELFF.

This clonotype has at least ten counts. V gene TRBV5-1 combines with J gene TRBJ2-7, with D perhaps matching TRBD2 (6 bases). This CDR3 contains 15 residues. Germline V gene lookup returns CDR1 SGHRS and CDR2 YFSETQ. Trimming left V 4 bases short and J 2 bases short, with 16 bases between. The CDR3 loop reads CASSLGSGSPYEQYF. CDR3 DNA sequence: TGCGCCAGCAGCCTGGGTTCCGGGAGCCCCTACGAGCAGTACTTC.

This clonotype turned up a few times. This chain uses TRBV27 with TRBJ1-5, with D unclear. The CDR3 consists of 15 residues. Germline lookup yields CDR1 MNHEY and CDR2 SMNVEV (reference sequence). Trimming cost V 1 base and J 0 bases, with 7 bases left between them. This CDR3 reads CASSLFGGSNQPQHF. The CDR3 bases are TGTGCCAGCAGTTTATTTGGAGGTAGCAATCAGCCCCAGCATTTT.

For the CDR3, the DNA is TGCGCCAGCAGGGCAGCGGCTGGAAACACCATATATTTT. Translated: CASRAAAGNTIYF. The rearrangement uses TRBV4-3 and TRBJ1-3; D remains ambiguous. CDR1 LGHNA and CDR2 YSLEER come from the germline V gene. The CDR3 length is 13 residues. V was pared by 6 bases and J by 2 bases, with 8 bases between.